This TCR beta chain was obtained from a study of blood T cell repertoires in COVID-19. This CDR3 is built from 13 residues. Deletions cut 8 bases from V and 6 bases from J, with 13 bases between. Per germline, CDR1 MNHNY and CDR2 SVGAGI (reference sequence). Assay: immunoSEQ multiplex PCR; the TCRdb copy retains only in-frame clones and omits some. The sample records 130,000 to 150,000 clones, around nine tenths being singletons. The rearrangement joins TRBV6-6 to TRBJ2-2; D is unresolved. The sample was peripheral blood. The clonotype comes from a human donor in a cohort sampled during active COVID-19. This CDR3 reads CASVSTRAGELFF. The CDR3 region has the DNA TGTGCCAGCGTTTCTACGAGAGCCGGGGAGCTGTTTTTT.